The 3 T cell receptor beta chains below were found in one sample sequenced in a study of blood T cell repertoires in COVID-19. Clones were sequenced by immunoSEQ multiplex PCR, and TCRdb holds only the in-frame ones, with some missing. The data show 150,000 to 200,000 clones, about 85% seen once. The source material was peripheral blood. These receptors were obtained from a man in his 60s with active or convalescent COVID-19.

The CDR3 region is CASSYSIYDREDEQYF. The CDR3 bases are TGTGCCAGCAGTTACTCGATTTATGACAGAGAAGACGAGCAGTACTTC. The chain combines TRBV6-5 with TRBJ2-7; D perhaps matches TRBD1 (5 bases). Trimming shortened V by 0 bases and J by 5 bases, and 17 bases separated the two germline ends. The CDR3 sequence is 16 residues long. Germline V gives CDR1 MNHEY, CDR2 SVGAGI.

The V gene is TRBV19, the J gene TRBJ2-5, with TRBD1 matching over 8 bases. From germline, CDR1 is LNHDA and CDR2 SQIVND (reference sequence). Losses at the gene ends were 8 bases for V and 2 bases for J; bases not matched to a gene: 4. The CDR3 loop spans 13 amino acids. The CDR3 reads CASRTGGQETQYF. The CDR3 DNA sequence: TGTGCCAGTCGTACAGGGGGGCAAGAGACCCAGTACTTC.

The rearrangement uses TRBV11-2 and TRBJ2-3; the match to TRBD2 covers 11 bases. J was trimmed by 2 bases and V by 1 base; bases with no gene match: 8. CDR1 is SGHAT, CDR2 FQNNGV, per germline. The CDR3 sequence is 18 residues long. For the CDR3, the DNA is TGTGCCAGCAGCTTAGGTCGGCTTAGCGGGGGGGCCACAGATACGCAGTATTTT. This encodes CASSLGRLSGGATDTQYF. The full variable domain, with the rest looked up from reference TRBV11-2 and TRBJ2-3, is EAGVAQSPRYKIIEKRQSVAFWCNPISGHATLYWYQQILGQGPKLLIQFQNNGVVDDSQLPKDRFSAERLKGVDSTLKIQPAKLEDSAVYLCASSLGRLSGGATDTQYFGPGTRLTVL.